The subject of this entry is one T cell receptor (beta chain). No cognate antigen has been identified for it. No per-base quality is available; no much larger clone lies one base away. The source of the sample is a study of blood T cell repertoires in COVID-19 (TCRdb year 2020). Notes on the research overall: Samples covering the acute and convalescent phases of COVID-19 were provided by collaborators in the United States, Italy and Spain. The prospective study material was composed of cDNA or gDNA derived from T cells, B-cell-depleted T cells, or PBMCs. The dataset comprised deeply sampled blood TCRbeta repertoires from subjects exposed to, actively infected with, or recovered from COVID-19. The repertoires were released in a freely available public database intended as a resource for research on the immune response to SARS-CoV-2. Samples were obtained from the ongoing ImmuneRACE study (first 160 participants) and from about 1,300 subjects provided by 6 global collaborators. Sample metadata almost always included a de-identified subject ID, COVID-19 status, age in years and sex. HLA class I and class II types, where available, came from metadata supplied by the sample provider rather than from assay-based typing. The investigation overall reported the following: The amount of clinical and demographic metadata varied by source and participant and was provided uncurated.

TCRbeta CDR3 regions were amplified from genomic DNA by means of the immunoSEQ Assay, a bias-controlled multiplex PCR. The source study handled its data this way. Nucleated cell counts per sample were estimated from amplification of reference gene primers within the assay. Sequence reads were collapsed and filtered to measure the absolute abundance of every unique TCRbeta CDR3 rearrangement. For each sample, productive Simpson clonality was calculated by taking the square root of Simpson's diversity index across productive rearrangements. TCRdb took over this immuneACCESS table, retaining in-frame rearrangements with V and J assigned. Such tables are incomplete; in checked studies, under half of the missing clones stem from an unresolved V gene, and the remainder is unexplained. The V and J calls and the clone size are those of that table, but D and trimming were determined from the DNA. The sample data list under 300,000 clones, and 70% to 90% of these were observed just once. The biggest ten clones account for roughly 3.3% of the sample.

The germline V gene gives CDR1 as MGHRA and CDR2 as YSYEKL. Relative to germline, V is 0 bases shorter and J is 6 bases shorter, with 7 bases between their ends. The CDR3 numbers 13 residues from cysteine through phenylalanine. The only DNA kept is the CDR3, 39 bases in frame from the first base. Enrolling through a virtual design, the prospective study's participants ranged in age from about 18 to 89 years and lived across about two dozen United States geographic areas. In the prospective study, cohorts were assigned on the basis of participant-reported clinical history obtained from a screening survey and a study questionnaire. In the prospective study, mobile phlebotomists collected whole blood, serum and a nasopharyngeal or oropharyngeal swab from each participant. Participants in the prospective study had the option to provide additional blood draws and questionnaires over an approximately 2-month period. Blood samples from the prospective study were shipped frozen or at room temperature prior to DNA extraction.

This receptor chain uses TRBV4-1 and TRBJ2-3; the D gene assignment is ambiguous. This clonotype was obtained from a middle-aged woman with acute COVID-19. What was sequenced was PBMCs or T cells enriched from blood (not recorded which). The CDR3 corresponds to CASSQDQQDTQYF. The DNA is as follows: TGCGCCAGCAGCCAAGATCAACAGGATACGCAGTATTTT.